This entry is about one T cell receptor (beta chain). Antigen unknown. This sequence may be a read error, since a much larger clone differs from it by one base. For TCR beta, libraries came from iRepertoire HTBI primers and Arm-PCR of CDR3 regions. TCRdb re-derived calls from the multiplex PCR reads in MiXCR, one entry per CDR3 protein. The sample yields 310,000 or so distinct CDR3 sequences, around 20% seen once. This sample was taken from a study of regulatory T cells in long-lasting Graves disease. Time point meaning: persistent/refractory GD, antithyroid drugs over 5 years with positive TRAb. RNA from PBMCs was the source of the TCR library. Study-wide points: Small numbers of samples may have cut accuracy. Persistent Graves' patients had lower TCR diversity than newly diagnosed ones. New patients shared some 970 public clonotypes, fewer than the roughly 2,500 shared by persistent patients.

CDR3 size: 10 residues. Germline CDR1 reads MNHEY; CDR2 reads SVGAGI. Trimming shortened V by 8 bases and J by 3 bases, and 5 bases separated the two germline ends. This sequence originates from a female donor with Graves disease. The rearrangement links TRBV6-5 to TRBJ2-7; D not certain. Sequences were derived from peripheral blood mononuclear cells (PBMCs), sampled when the disease was refractory, from a patient treated with antithyroid drugs. CDR3 DNA sequence: TGTGCCAGCGGATACTACGAGCAGTACTTC. Protein sequence: CASGYYEQYF.